The sequence of this T cell receptor (beta chain) was determined in a study of chemoradiotherapy in HPV16-positive cancers. Overall study: A couple of HPV16-positive patients' cells yielded candidate HPV-specific clones and common motifs.

Points from the study as a whole: For HPV16-positive patients, expanding HPV-responsive T cells associated with longer recurrence-free survival. Candidate HPV-specific clones and E7-related TCR motifs grew in tumor during treatment.

Samples were taken several times over chemoradiotherapy. Assay: immunoSEQ multiplex PCR; the TCRdb copy retains only in-frame clones and omits some. The sample holds over 2,000 clones; roughly 70% are singletons and the top ten take 25% to 30%. The germline V gene has CDR1 SSHAT and CDR2 FNYEAQ (reference sequence). With 5 bases removed from V and 2 bases from J, the gap between germline ends came to 16 bases. The CDR3 runs 16 residues. Concerning this clone itself: What it binds is unknown.

This TCR derives from a human donor with HPV-associated anogenital cancer. The specimen was tumor tissue, collected from a patient who underwent chemoradiotherapy. V usage is TRBV7-7 and J usage is TRBJ2-1, with D unresolved. The CDR3 protein is CASSADNGLPYNEQFF. CDR3 DNA: TGTGCCAGCAGCGCCGACAATGGTCTCCCCTACAATGAGCAGTTCTTC.